Following are 16 T cell receptor beta chains from one sample sequenced in a study of OX40 agonist ivuxolimab in advanced cancers. Sequencing was performed with immunoSEQ multiplex PCR; in TCRdb, only in-frame clones are kept and a portion is missing. The repertoire has roughly 92,000 clones, about 80% of them found once; the top ten carry around 5.5%. This specimen was CD4+ or CD8+ T cells sorted from blood, taken in a trial of the OX40 agonist ivuxolimab. These receptors came from an adult with an advanced solid tumor such as melanoma, head and neck, liver or kidney cancer.

In this sample, this clone turned up a few times. The chain couples TRBV2 to TRBJ1-2; perhaps TRBD1 as D (6 bases). Germline values: CDR1 SNHLY, CDR2 FYNNEI. The CDR3 runs 13 residues. V was shortened by 2 bases and J by 7 bases, with 11 bases between the two germline ends. CDR3 in amino acids: CASSELGAGGYTF. The CDR3 DNA sequence: TGTGCCAGCAGTGAATTGGGGGCTGGTGGCTACACCTTC.

The V and J genes are TRBV19 and TRBJ2-1, with 9 bases aligning to TRBD1. The CDR3 spans 15 residues. Germline V gives CDR1 LNHDA, CDR2 SQIVND (reference sequence). The trim removed 5 bases at V and 3 bases at J, leaving 5 bases unmatched. The CDR3 bases are TGTGCCAGTAGTGCGGGGACAGGGAGCTACAATGAGCAGTTCTTC. Translating it yields CASSAGTGSYNEQFF.

The rearrangement uses TRBV19 and TRBJ1-1; 8 nucleotides agree with TRBD1. This CDR3 comprises 15 residues. V trimming: 4 bases; J trimming: 6 bases; junction bases outside the gene matches: 10. Germline CDR1 LNHDA, CDR2 SQIVND (reference sequence). The CDR3 DNA is TGTGCCAGTAGTAGTAGTTTCAGGGGGCGGCCTGAAGCTTTCTTT. Its translation: CASSSSFRGRPEAFF. The full variable domain, its missing parts supplied by reference TRBV19 and TRBJ1-1, is DGGITQSPKYLFRKEGQNVTLSCEQNLNHDAMYWYRQDPGQGLRLIYYSQIVNDFQKGDIAEGYSVSREKKESFPLTVTSAQKNPTAFYLCASSSSFRGRPEAFFGQGTRLTVV.

V usage is TRBV30 and J usage is TRBJ2-7, with 9 bases identical to TRBD1. The length of the CDR3 is 13 residues. CDR1 is GTSNPN and CDR2 is SVGIG in the germline V gene (reference sequence). V gave up 3 bases and J gave up 3 bases; unmatched junction bases: 3. The CDR3 loop is CAWRWGQGYEQYF. The DNA for the CDR3 is TGTGCCTGGAGGTGGGGACAGGGCTACGAGCAGTACTTC.

The chain joins TRBV4-1 to TRBJ1-2, with TRBD1 identical over 10 bases. The CDR3 has 16 residues. Per the germline V gene, CDR1 is MGHRA and CDR2 is YSYEKL. Trimming took 0 bases from V and 8 from J; bases not matched to a gene: 9. CDR3 bases: TGCGCCAGCAGCCAAGAGGGACAGGGGTTTGTAGAAGGCTACACCTTC. Its translation is CASSQEGQGFVEGYTF.

The V gene is TRBV5-1, the J gene TRBJ2-7, with D tentatively TRBD1 (7 bases). Germline CDR1 reads SGHRS; CDR2 reads YFSETQ. CDR3 length: 14 residues. Between the trimmed V and J ends, which lost 6 bases and 3 bases, there was a span of 16 bases. This chain's CDR3 is CASTGVQGGYEQYF. DNA of the CDR3: TGCGCCAGCACAGGCGTCCAGGGGGGCTACGAGCAGTACTTC. The whole variable domain, remainder taken from reference TRBV5-1 and TRBJ2-7, is KAGVTQTPRYLIKTRGQQVTLSCSPISGHRSVSWYQQTPGQGLQFLFEYFSETQRNKGNFPGRFSGRQFSNSRSEMNVSTLELGDSALYLCASTGVQGGYEQYFGPGTRLTVT.

The genes are TRBV12-5 and TRBJ2-2; TRBD1 is a possible D gene (5 bases). The V end was cut by 4 bases, the J end by 6 bases, with 12 bases between. CDR3 size: 14 residues. CDR1 LGHNT and CDR2 FRNRAP come from the germline V gene. CDR3 bases: TGTGCTAGTGGTTCAGGGTCCGGCGCCGGGGAGCTGTTTTTT. Protein sequence: CASGSGSGAGELFF.

The chain uses TRBV28 and TRBJ1-6; TRBD1 might be the D (5 bases). The CDR3 spans 12 residues. Germline loops: CDR1 MDHEN, CDR2 SYDVKM. Between the trimmed V and J ends, which lost 11 bases and 10 bases, there was a span of 15 bases. The CDR3: CAAHTRESPLHF. Written as DNA, the CDR3 is TGTGCCGCACATACCAGGGAGTCACCCCTCCACTTT.

This chain uses TRBV19 with TRBJ2-7; possible D gene TRBD2, 5 bases. The germline V and J ends were trimmed by 2 bases and 3 bases, with 17 bases remaining between them. CDR3 length: 16 amino acids. In germline, CDR1 is LNHDA, CDR2 SQIVND (reference sequence). CDR3 sequence: CASSIWMSEGFYEQYF. CDR3 in DNA: TGTGCCAGTAGTATATGGATGAGCGAGGGCTTCTACGAGCAGTACTTC.

J is TRBJ1-2 and V is TRBV6-5, with 9 positions matching TRBD1. CDR1 is MNHEY and CDR2 is SVGAGI in the germline V gene. V shed 5 bases, J shed 7 bases, and the junction held 2 bases outside the gene matches. This CDR3 contains 12 residues. DNA of the CDR3: TGTGCCAGCAGTGGACAGGGGTTTGGCTACACCTTC. Translation: CASSGQGFGYTF.

The V call is TRBV7-9, the J call TRBJ1-1; D unresolved. CDR3 length equals 15 residues. V lost 1 base to trimming and J lost 2 bases, with 11 bases between them. From germline, CDR1 is SEHNR and CDR2 FQNEAQ (reference sequence). DNA for the CDR3: TGTGCCAGCAGCTTAGAAGCGACTCTCAACACTGAAGCTTTCTTT. This encodes CASSLEATLNTEAFF.

This clone has just one count. The rearrangement uses TRBV7-8 and TRBJ1-2; no clear D gene. With 3 bases removed from V and 1 base from J, the gap between germline ends came to 9 bases. From germline, CDR1 is SGHVS and CDR2 FQNEAQ. The CDR3 runs 14 residues. This CDR3 is CASSLDRHNYGYTF. CDR3 bases: TGTGCCAGCAGCTTGGACCGACATAACTATGGCTACACCTTC.

CDR3 amino acids: CASSQFQETQYF. CDR3 DNA sequence: TGTGCCAGCAGCCAGTTCCAAGAGACCCAGTACTTC. This rearrangement joins TRBV9 to TRBJ2-5; D unresolved. V was shortened by 4 bases and J by 1 base, with 5 bases between the two germline ends. The CDR3 runs to 12 residues. Germline V gives CDR1 SGDLS, CDR2 YYNGEE. The full variable domain, its missing parts supplied by reference TRBV9 and TRBJ2-5, is DSGVTQTPKHLITATGQRVTLRCSPRSGDLSVYWYQQSLDQGLQFLIQYYNGEERAKGNILERFSAQQFPDLHSELNLSSLELGDSALYFCASSQFQETQYFGPGTRLLVL.

The V call is TRBV9, the J call TRBJ2-3, with D possibly matching TRBD2 (6 bases). The CDR3 extends over 15 amino acids. Trimming left V 3 bases short and J 6 bases short, with 17 bases between. Germline assignment: CDR1 SGDLS and CDR2 YYNGEE. The CDR3 sequence: CASSARLGFGDTQYF. DNA of the CDR3: TGTGCCAGCAGCGCAAGACTAGGTTTTGGGGATACGCAGTATTTT.

The chain recombines TRBV18 with TRBJ2-7; either TRBD1 or TRBD2 may supply D (5 bases each). Looked up from germline, CDR1 is KGHSH and CDR2 is LQKENI. This CDR3 comprises 17 residues. V lost 3 bases and J lost 6, with 24 bases in between. The CDR3 nucleotides are TGTGCCAGCTCACCCGAGCGAGGTGGGGGTACGAGTCCCGAGCAGTACTTC. Translation gives CASSPERGGGTSPEQYF. Full variable domain (outside the CDR3, taken from reference TRBV18 and TRBJ2-7): NAGVMQNPRHLVRRRGQEARLRCSPMKGHSHVYWYRQLPEEGLKFMVYLQKENIIDESGMPKERFSAEFPKEGPSILRIQQVVRGDSAAYFCASSPERGGGTSPEQYFGPGTRLTVT.

The chain combines TRBV5-1 with TRBJ2-5; D is possibly TRBD1 or TRBD2 (5 bases each). This CDR3 is 14 amino acids long. Germline assignment: CDR1 SGHRS and CDR2 YFSETQ. V shed 4 bases and J shed 1 base, with 11 bases lying between them. CDR3 in amino acids: CASSVAGTQETQYF. CDR3 DNA: TGCGCCAGCAGCGTCGCAGGGACCCAAGAGACCCAGTACTTC.